The 19 T cell receptor beta chains reported below all come from one sample, sequenced in a study of blood T cell repertoires in COVID-19. Only in-frame clones appear in the TCRdb table, and some are missing; sequencing was by immunoSEQ multiplex PCR. The sample has around 340,000 clones, about nine tenths seen once; the top ten hold about 0.94%. Material: PBMCs or T cells enriched from blood (not recorded which). The receptors were sampled from a woman between 25 and 40 years old who had been exposed to COVID-19.

Turning to this clone: Other DNA sequences in this specimen translate into the identical CDR3. This rearrangement joins TRBV5-1 to TRBJ2-7; D not certain. The germline gives CDR1 SGHRS, CDR2 YFSETQ. The CDR3 spans 14 residues. Between the trimmed V and J ends, which lost 5 bases and 0 bases, there was a span of 12 bases. The CDR3 spells CASSSRTSSYEQYF. CDR3 coding DNA: TGCGCCAGCAGTAGTAGAACCTCCTCCTACGAGCAGTACTTC.

The V and J genes are TRBV18 and TRBJ2-2, with 8 bases fitting TRBD1. Germline assignment: CDR1 KGHSH and CDR2 LQKENI. The V gene end was trimmed by 3 bases and the J gene end by 6 bases; junction bases not matched to a gene: 6. The CDR3 runs 15 residues. CDR3 sequence: CASSPGTGRSGELFF. CDR3 in DNA: TGTGCCAGCTCACCGGGGACAGGTCGTTCCGGGGAGCTGTTTTTT.

CDR3 in amino acids: CASSLEGGLAKNIQYF. The DNA of the CDR3 is TGTGCCAGCAGCTTAGAGGGGGGGCTAGCCAAAAACATTCAGTACTTC. The chain carries TRBV7-2 and TRBJ2-4, with D possibly TRBD2 on 7 matching bases. V lost 1 base and J 0 bases, leaving 10 bases between the germline ends. Germline assignment: CDR1 SGHTA and CDR2 FQGNSA. The CDR3 runs 16 residues.

The chain links TRBV13 to TRBJ1-2, with D perhaps TRBD1 (5 bases). The CDR3 runs 15 residues. With 4 bases removed from V and 2 bases from J, the gap between germline ends came to 14 bases. The germline V gene encodes CDR1 PRHDT and CDR2 FYEKMQ (reference sequence). The CDR3 bases are TGTGCCAGCAGCTCGCGGGGCAGGAGGAACTATGGCTACACCTTC. It yields the protein CASSSRGRRNYGYTF. Drawing the rest from reference TRBV13 and TRBJ1-2, the complete variable domain is AAGVIQSPRHLIKEKRETATLKCYPIPRHDTVYWYQQGPGQDPQFLISFYEKMQSDKGSIPDRFSAQQFSDYHSELNMSSLELGDSALYFCASSSRGRRNYGYTFGSGTRLTVV.

This chain joins TRBV7-9 and TRBJ2-7; 10 bases line up with TRBD2. After removal of 5 bases from V and 6 bases from J, the junction contained 10 bases not matched to a gene. The V gene's germline CDR1 is SEHNR and CDR2 FQNEAQ (reference sequence). The CDR3 spans 15 residues. The CDR3 is CASSAKGTSAGEQYF. For the CDR3, the DNA is TGTGCCAGCAGCGCCAAGGGGACTAGCGCTGGCGAGCAGTACTTC. Together with reference TRBV7-9 and TRBJ2-7, the CDR3 gives the full variable domain: DTGVSQNPRHKITKRGQNVTFRCDPISEHNRLYWYRQTLGQGPEFLTYFQNEAQLEKSRLLSDRFSAERPKGSFSTLEIQRTEQGDSAMYLCASSAKGTSAGEQYFGPGTRLTVT.

The CDR3: CASSHTRLAGIEQYF. In nucleotides, the CDR3 is TGTGCCAGCAGCCACACGAGGCTAGCGGGAATCGAGCAGTACTTC. The genes are TRBV4-2 and TRBJ2-7; TRBD2 matches 9 bases. The CDR3 contains 15 residues. Trimming at V came to 3 bases and at J to 6 bases, leaving 9 bases not matched to a gene. The germline CDR1 and CDR2 sequences are LGHNA and YNFKEQ.

The chain is built from TRBV5-1 and TRBJ2-3; weak D call: TRBD2 (5 bases). CDR1 and CDR2 from the germline V gene are SGHRS and YFSETQ. Trimming stripped 4 bases from V and 2 bases from J, with 11 bases between. The CDR3 has 14 residues. CDR3: CASSPGENTDTQYF. DNA of the CDR3: TGCGCCAGCAGCCCCGGGGAGAACACAGATACGCAGTATTTT.

In its sample, this clone was seen once. This rearrangement joins TRBV19 to TRBJ1-1, with 11 bases aligning to TRBD1. Looked up from germline, CDR1 is LNHDA and CDR2 is SQIVND (reference sequence). The CDR3 extends over 15 amino acids. The trim removed 3 bases at V and 4 bases at J, leaving 4 bases unmatched. The CDR3, as DNA: TGTGCCAGTAGTATCCCCGGGACAGGGGGCACTGAAGCTTTCTTT. This gives the protein CASSIPGTGGTEAFF.

This chain joins TRBV19 and TRBJ1-5; D is undetermined. There are 13 residues in the CDR3. Trimming took off 3 bases at V and 3 bases at J, with 6 bases between the two ends. Germline CDR1 and CDR2: LNHDA and SQIVND (reference sequence). The CDR3 DNA sequence: TGTGCCAGTAGTATTCAGGTCAATCAGCCCCAGCATTTT. This translates into CASSIQVNQPQHF.

The V call is TRBV4-2, the J call TRBJ1-1; unclear D gene. Trimming took off 0 bases at V and 1 base at J, with 9 bases between the two ends. CDR3 length equals 15 residues. Germline assignment: CDR1 LGHNA and CDR2 YNFKEQ. This chain's CDR3 is CASSQDRAGNTEAFF. DNA for the CDR3: TGTGCCAGCAGCCAAGATCGAGCGGGGAACACTGAAGCTTTCTTT.

Worth noting for this clone: Other DNA sequences in this sample translate to the same CDR3. V gene TRBV27 combines with J gene TRBJ2-1, with TRBD1 as a possible D gene (6 bases). The germline V gene encodes CDR1 MNHEY and CDR2 SMNVEV (reference sequence). The CDR3 contains 14 residues. Deletions cut 1 base from V and 4 bases from J, with 8 bases between. The CDR3 DNA follows: TGTGCCAGCAGTTTATGGGGGCAATACAATGAGCAGTTCTTC. Translation gives CASSLWGQYNEQFF.

The chain carries TRBV5-6 and TRBJ2-7, with TRBD1 matching over 9 bases. Trimming at V came to 5 bases and at J to 2 bases, leaving 11 bases not matched to a gene. This CDR3 contains 16 residues. Germline CDR1 is SGHDT and CDR2 is YYEEEE. As DNA, the CDR3 is TGTGCCAGCAGTTCGACCGGGACAGGGATAACCTACGAGCAGTACTTC. Its protein is CASSSTGTGITYEQYF.

The chain combines TRBV7-6 with TRBJ2-5, with 7 bases that match TRBD1. V lost 3 bases, J lost 4 bases, and 14 bases stayed unmatched. This CDR3 spans 17 amino acids. Germline CDR1 is SGHVS and CDR2 is FNYEAQ. The CDR3 loop reads CASSLADQGVDLETQYF. The CDR3 DNA reads TGTGCCAGCAGCTTGGCCGATCAGGGGGTGGATTTAGAGACCCAGTACTTC.

The rearrangement uses TRBV28 and TRBJ1-3, with 8 bases aligning to TRBD1. V shed 4 bases, J shed 0 bases, and the junction held 5 bases outside the gene matches. Germline V gene lookup returns CDR1 MDHEN and CDR2 SYDVKM. The CDR3 covers 16 residues. CDR3 region: CASSSSGGYSGNTIYF. In DNA, the CDR3 is TGTGCCAGCAGTTCTTCAGGGGGCTACTCTGGAAACACCATATATTTT.

This sequence joins TRBV18 and TRBJ1-2, with 7 bases identical to TRBD1. V was clipped by 6 bases and J by 5 bases; unmatched bases: 9. The CDR3 is 14 amino acids. Germline lookup yields CDR1 KGHSH and CDR2 LQKENI. The CDR3 loop is CASSEGQVPYGYTF. The CDR3 coding sequence is TGTGCCAGCTCTGAAGGACAGGTGCCGTATGGCTACACCTTC.

This chain links TRBV9 with TRBJ2-7; unclear D gene. The V gene's germline CDR1 is SGDLS and CDR2 YYNGEE. Between the trimmed V and J ends, which lost 4 bases and 4 bases, there was a span of 12 bases. This CDR3 spans 13 amino acids. The CDR3 loop reads CASSKAPTYEQYF. CDR3 DNA: TGTGCCAGCAGCAAAGCCCCCACTTACGAGCAGTACTTC.

The rearrangement links TRBV21-1 to TRBJ2-7; the DNA was not compared with TRBD2, the D call given in the table. TRBV21-1 corresponds to a pseudogene. CDR3 length: 17 amino acids. CDR3 nucleotide sequence: TGTGCCAGCAGCAAAGAGGAGAAGCGGGATAGCTCCTACGAGCAGTACTTC. As protein: CASSKEEKRDSSYEQYF.

The chain links TRBV3-1 (or the pseudogene TRBV3-2) to TRBJ1-2; D unclear. The CDR3 length is 16 residues. Trimming pared 1 base from V and 3 bases from J, leaving 15 bases between. Germline V lookup: CDR1 LGHDT, CDR2 YNNKEL (reference sequence). CDR3 DNA sequence: TGTGCCAGCAGCCAAGTTGGAGGAAGGATACACTATGGCTACACCTTC. Residues: CASSQVGGRIHYGYTF.

This chain uses TRBV6-2 or TRBV6-3 with TRBJ2-3; tentative D call: TRBD1 (5 bases). Per germline, CDR1 MNHEY and CDR2 SVGEGT. The V and J ends lost 0 bases and 5 bases respectively, with 9 bases between them. The CDR3 runs 14 residues. The CDR3 loop reads CASSYSGAGDTQYF. CDR3 coding DNA: TGTGCCAGCAGTTACTCAGGGGCAGGAGATACGCAGTATTTT.